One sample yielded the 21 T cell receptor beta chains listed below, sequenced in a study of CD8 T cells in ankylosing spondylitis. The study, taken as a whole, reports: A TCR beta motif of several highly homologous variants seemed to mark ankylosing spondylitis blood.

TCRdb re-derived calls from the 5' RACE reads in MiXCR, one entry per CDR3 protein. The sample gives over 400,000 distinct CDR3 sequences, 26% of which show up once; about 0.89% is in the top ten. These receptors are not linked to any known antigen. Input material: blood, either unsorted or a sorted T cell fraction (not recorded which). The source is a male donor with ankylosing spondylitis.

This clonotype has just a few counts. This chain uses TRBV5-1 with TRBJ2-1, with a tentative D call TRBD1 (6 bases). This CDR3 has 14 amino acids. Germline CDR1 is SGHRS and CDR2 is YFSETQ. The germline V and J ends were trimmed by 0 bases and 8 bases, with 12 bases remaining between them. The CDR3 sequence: CASSLEGVRDEQFF. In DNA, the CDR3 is TGCGCCAGCAGCTTGGAGGGGGTTAGGGATGAGCAGTTCTTC.

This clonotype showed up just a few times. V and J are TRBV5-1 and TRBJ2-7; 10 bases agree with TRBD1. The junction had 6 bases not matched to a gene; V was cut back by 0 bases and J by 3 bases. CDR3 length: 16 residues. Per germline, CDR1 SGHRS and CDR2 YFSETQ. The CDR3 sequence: CASSLEGQGLFYEQYF. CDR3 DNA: TGCGCCAGCAGCTTGGAGGGACAGGGGTTATTCTACGAGCAGTACTTC.

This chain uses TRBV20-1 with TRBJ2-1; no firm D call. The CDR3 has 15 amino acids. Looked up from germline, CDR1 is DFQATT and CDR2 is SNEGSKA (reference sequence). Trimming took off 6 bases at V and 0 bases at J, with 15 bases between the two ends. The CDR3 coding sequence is TGCAGTGCCAGTCGTGACGGTAGCTCCTACAATGAGCAGTTCTTC. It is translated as CSASRDGSSYNEQFF.

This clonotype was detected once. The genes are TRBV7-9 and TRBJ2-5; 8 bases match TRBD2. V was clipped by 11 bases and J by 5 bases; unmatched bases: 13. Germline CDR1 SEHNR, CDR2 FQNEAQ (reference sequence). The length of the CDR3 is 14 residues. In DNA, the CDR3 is TGTGCCTCAGAAAAAGCGGGAGAGGTGGAGACCCAGTACTTC. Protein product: CASEKAGEVETQYF.

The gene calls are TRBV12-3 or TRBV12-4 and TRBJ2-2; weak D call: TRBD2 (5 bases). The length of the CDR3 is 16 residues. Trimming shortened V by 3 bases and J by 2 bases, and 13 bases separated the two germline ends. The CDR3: CASSFGVDSNTGELFF. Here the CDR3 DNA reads TGTGCCAGCAGTTTCGGGGTAGATTCAAACACCGGGGAGCTGTTTTTT.

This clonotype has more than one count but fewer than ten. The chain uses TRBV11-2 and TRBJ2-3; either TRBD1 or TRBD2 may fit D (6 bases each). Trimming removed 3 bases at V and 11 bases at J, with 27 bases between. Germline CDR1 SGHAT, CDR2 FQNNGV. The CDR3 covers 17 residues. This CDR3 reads CASSFPLGGRRIGMQYF. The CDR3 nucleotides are TGTGCCAGCAGCTTCCCGCTCGGGGGCCGTCGAATTGGCATGCAGTATTTT.

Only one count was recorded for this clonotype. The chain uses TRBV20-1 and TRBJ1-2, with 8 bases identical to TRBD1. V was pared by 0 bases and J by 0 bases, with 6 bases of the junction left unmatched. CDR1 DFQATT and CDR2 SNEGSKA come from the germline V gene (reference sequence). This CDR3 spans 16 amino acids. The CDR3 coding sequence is TGCAGTGCTAGAGAGACAGGGGCCTCAGCTAACTATGGCTACACCTTC. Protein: CSARETGASANYGYTF.

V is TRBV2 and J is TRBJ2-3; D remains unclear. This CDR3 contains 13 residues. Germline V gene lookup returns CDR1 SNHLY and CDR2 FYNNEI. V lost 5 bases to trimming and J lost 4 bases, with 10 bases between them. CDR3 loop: CASSQYIADTQYF. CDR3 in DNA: TGTGCCAGCAGTCAATATATAGCAGATACGCAGTATTTT.

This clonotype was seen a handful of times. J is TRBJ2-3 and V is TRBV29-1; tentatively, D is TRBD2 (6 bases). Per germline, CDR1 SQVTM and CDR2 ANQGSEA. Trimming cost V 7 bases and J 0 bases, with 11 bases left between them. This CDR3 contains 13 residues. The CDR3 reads CSESGPSTDTQYF. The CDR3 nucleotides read TGCAGCGAGAGCGGGCCAAGCACAGATACGCAGTATTTT.

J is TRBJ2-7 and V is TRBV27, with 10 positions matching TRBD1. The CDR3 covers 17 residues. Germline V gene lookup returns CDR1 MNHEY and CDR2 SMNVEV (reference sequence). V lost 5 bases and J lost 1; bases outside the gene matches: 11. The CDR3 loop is CASSPTTGGVLSYEQYF. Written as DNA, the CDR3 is TGTGCCAGCAGTCCAACGACAGGGGGCGTATTGTCCTACGAGCAGTACTTC.

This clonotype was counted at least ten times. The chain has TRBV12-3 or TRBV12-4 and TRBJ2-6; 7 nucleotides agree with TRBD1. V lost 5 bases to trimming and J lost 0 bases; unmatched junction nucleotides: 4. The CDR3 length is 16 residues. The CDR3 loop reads CASSPTGDSGANVLTF. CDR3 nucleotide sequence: TGTGCCAGCAGTCCCACAGGGGACTCTGGGGCCAACGTCCTGACTTTC.

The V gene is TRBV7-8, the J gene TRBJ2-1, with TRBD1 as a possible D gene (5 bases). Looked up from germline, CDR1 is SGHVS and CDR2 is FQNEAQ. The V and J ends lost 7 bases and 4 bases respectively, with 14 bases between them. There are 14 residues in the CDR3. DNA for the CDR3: TGTGCCAGCATCTACCGAGACAGATACAATGAGCAGTTCTTC. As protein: CASIYRDRYNEQFF.

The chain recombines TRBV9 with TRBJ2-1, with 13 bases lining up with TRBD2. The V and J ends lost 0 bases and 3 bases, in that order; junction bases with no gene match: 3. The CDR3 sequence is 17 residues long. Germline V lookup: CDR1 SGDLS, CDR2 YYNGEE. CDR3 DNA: TGTGCCAGCAGCGTAGGGGGACTAGCGGGAATCTACAATGAGCAGTTCTTC. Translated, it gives CASSVGGLAGIYNEQFF.

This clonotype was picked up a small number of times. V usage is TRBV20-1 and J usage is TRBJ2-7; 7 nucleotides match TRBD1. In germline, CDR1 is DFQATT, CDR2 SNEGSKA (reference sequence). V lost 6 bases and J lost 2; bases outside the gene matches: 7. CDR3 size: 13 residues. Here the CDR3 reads CSAKDRSPYEQYF. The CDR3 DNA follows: TGCAGTGCCAAGGACAGGAGCCCCTACGAGCAGTACTTC.

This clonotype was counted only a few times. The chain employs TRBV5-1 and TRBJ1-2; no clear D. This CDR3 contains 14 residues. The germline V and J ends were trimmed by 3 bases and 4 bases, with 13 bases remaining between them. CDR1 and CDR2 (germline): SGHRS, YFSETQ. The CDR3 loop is CASSSSSGPYGYTF. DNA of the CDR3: TGCGCCAGCAGCTCCTCCAGTGGCCCCTATGGCTACACCTTC.

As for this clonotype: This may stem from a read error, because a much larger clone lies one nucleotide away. CDR3 amino acids: CASSVGASGSPQETQYF. The CDR3 DNA reads as TGTGCCAGCAGCGTAGGTGCTAGCGGGAGCCCCCAAGAGACCCAGTACTTC. J is TRBJ2-5 and V is TRBV9, with 10 bases that match TRBD2. The CDR3 totals 17 residues. Looked up from germline, CDR1 is SGDLS and CDR2 is YYNGEE. V trimming: 0 bases; J trimming: 1 base; junction bases outside the gene matches: 6. The full variable domain, its missing parts supplied by reference TRBV9 and TRBJ2-5, is DSGVTQTPKHLITATGQRVTLRCSPRSGDLSVYWYQQSLDQGLQFLIQYYNGEERAKGNILERFSAQQFPDLHSELNLSSLELGDSALYFCASSVGASGSPQETQYFGPGTRLLVL.

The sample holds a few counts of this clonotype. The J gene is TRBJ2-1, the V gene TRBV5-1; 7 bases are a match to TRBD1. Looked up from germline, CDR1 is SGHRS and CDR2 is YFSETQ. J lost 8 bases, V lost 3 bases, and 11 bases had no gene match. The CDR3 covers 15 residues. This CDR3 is CASSYEGAAGYEQFF. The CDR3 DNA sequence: TGCGCCAGCAGCTACGAGGGGGCAGCTGGGTATGAGCAGTTCTTC.

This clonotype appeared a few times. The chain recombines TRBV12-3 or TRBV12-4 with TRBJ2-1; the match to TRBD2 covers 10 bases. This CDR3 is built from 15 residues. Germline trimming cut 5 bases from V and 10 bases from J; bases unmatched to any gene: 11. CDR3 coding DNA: TGTGCCAGCAGTCCTCTGCTAGCGGGAGAGGGGGAGCAGTTCTTC. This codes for CASSPLLAGEGEQFF.

The CDR3 region has the DNA TGTGCCAGCAGCTTAGCGACGGATGCAACTAATGAAAAACTGTTTTTT. Encoded protein: CASSLATDATNEKLFF. The V gene is TRBV7-9, the J gene TRBJ1-4; D ambiguous. Trimming took 0 bases from V and 0 from J, leaving 8 bases between them. In germline, CDR1 is SEHNR, CDR2 FQNEAQ (reference sequence). CDR3 length: 16 amino acids.

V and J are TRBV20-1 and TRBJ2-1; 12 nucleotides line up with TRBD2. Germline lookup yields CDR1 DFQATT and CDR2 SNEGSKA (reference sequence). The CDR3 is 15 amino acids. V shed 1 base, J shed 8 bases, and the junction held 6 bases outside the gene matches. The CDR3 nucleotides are TGCAGTGCTAGAGTCCTAGCGGGAGGGTCTGATGAGCAGTTCTTC. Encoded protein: CSARVLAGGSDEQFF.

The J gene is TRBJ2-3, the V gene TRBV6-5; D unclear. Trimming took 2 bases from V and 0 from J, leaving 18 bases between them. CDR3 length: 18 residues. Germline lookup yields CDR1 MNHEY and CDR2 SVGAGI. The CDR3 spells CASSYAAEMSSSTDTQYF. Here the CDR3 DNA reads TGTGCCAGCAGTTACGCCGCAGAAATGAGTTCTAGCACAGATACGCAGTATTTT.